The rows below give T cell receptor beta chains drawn from one sample of a study of shared clonotypes between healthy human individuals. Profiling relied on immunoSEQ multiplex PCR, and the TCRdb table lists in-frame clones only, not all of them. The table records roughly 2.1 million clones, about 92% of them present only once. Sequencing input: naive CD8+ T cells from PBMCs. Receptors originate from a man aged 18 to 30 in good health. Some clones in this sample may be carry-over from other donors' samples. CDR3s leave out the opening cysteine and the closing phenylalanine or tryptophan.

V: TRBV10-3
J: TRBJ2-5
CDR3: AISESGTGLETQY

V: TRBV27
J: TRBJ2-1
CDR3: ASSPSRRVAGGPREQF

V: TRBV9
J: TRBJ2-7
CDR3: ASSRGSLGVADEQY

V: TRBV28
J: TRBJ2-7
CDR3: ASIRGLEQY

V: TRBV29-1
J: TRBJ1-1
CDR3: SVWPGNTEAF

V: TRBV7-2
J: TRBJ1-1
CDR3: ASSLAGWQNTEAF

V: TRBV7-8
J: TRBJ2-3
CDR3: ASSLGTEDTQY

V: TRBV6-6
J: TRBJ2-1
CDR3: ASTVGPNLSVNEQF

V: TRBV27
J: TRBJ2-1
CDR3: ASSWTSVANEQF

V: TRBV6-5
J: TRBJ1-4
CDR3: ASSYSMGQVGEKLF

V: TRBV10-2
J: TRBJ2-7
CDR3: ASTPGQTYEQY

V: TRBV30
J: TRBJ2-1
CDR3: AWSGVIAVTYNEQF

V: TRBV29-1
J: TRBJ2-2
CDR3: SARGAVTGELF

V: TRBV5-1
J: TRBJ2-3
CDR3: ASSLVGLGSGSTDTQY

V: TRBV5-5
J: TRBJ1-4
CDR3: ASSPELGIANEKLF

V: TRBV28
J: TRBJ2-1
CDR3: VRGGLNEQF

V: TRBV9
J: TRBJ1-1
CDR3: ASSGGTGRMNTEAF

V: TRBV30
J: TRBJ2-1
CDR3: AWISGFNFNEQF

V: TRBV5-6
J: TRBJ2-1
CDR3: ASSFGGTEQF

V: TRBV5-1
J: TRBJ2-7
CDR3: ASSSRQGVYEQY